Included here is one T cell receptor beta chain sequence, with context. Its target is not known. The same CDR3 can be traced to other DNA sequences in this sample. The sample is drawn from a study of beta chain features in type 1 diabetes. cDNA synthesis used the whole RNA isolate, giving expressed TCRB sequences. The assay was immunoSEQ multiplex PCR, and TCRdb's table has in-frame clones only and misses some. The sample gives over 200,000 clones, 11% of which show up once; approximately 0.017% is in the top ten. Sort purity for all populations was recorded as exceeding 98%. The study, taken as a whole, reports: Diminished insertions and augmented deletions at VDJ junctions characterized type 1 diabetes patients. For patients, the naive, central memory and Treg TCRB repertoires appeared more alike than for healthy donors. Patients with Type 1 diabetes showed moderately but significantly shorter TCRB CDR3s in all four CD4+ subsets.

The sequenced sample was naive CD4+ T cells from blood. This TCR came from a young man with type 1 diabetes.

CDR3 nucleotide sequence: TGTGCCAGCAGCTTGGCAGGCGGGAGCTCCTACGAGCAGTACTTC. Protein product: CASSLAGGSSYEQYF. The rearrangement joins TRBV5-4 to TRBJ2-7; 7 bases agree with TRBD2. Trimming took 0 bases from V and 0 from J; bases not matched to a gene: 3. The CDR3 extends over 15 amino acids. Germline V lookup: CDR1 SGHNT, CDR2 YYREEE (reference sequence).